The 14 T cell receptor beta chains given below trace back to one sample, sequenced in a study of chemoradiotherapy in HPV16-positive cancers. Assay: immunoSEQ multiplex PCR; the TCRdb copy retains only in-frame clones and omits some. The sample has about 24,000 clones; approximately 94% are singletons. This material was obtained from a patient who underwent chemoradiotherapy. Receptor source: a human donor with HPV-associated anogenital cancer.

This clone was recorded once. The chain carries TRBV7-9 and TRBJ1-2; D perhaps matches TRBD1 (5 bases). This CDR3 region has 13 residues. Germline V gene sequence: CDR1 SEHNR, CDR2 FQNEAQ (reference sequence). V shed 5 bases and J shed 4 bases, with 11 bases lying between them. CDR3 in amino acids: CASSEGPSYGYTF. In DNA form, the CDR3 reads TGTGCCAGCAGCGAGGGACCTAGCTATGGCTACACCTTC.

This chain links TRBV6-5 with TRBJ2-7; the D gene is possibly TRBD1 (6 bases). This CDR3 region has 15 residues. V was cut by 2 bases and J by 3 bases, with 14 bases left in between. CDR1 is MNHEY and CDR2 is SVGAGI in the germline V gene. The chain's CDR3 is CASSYTQGNLYEQYF. The CDR3 DNA sequence: TGTGCCAGCAGTTACACACAGGGTAATCTCTACGAGCAGTACTTC.

The J gene is TRBJ2-3, the V gene TRBV7-2, with D unclear. Trimming removed 5 bases from V and 7 bases from J, with 10 bases in between. This CDR3 has 12 amino acids. Germline V gene data show CDR1 as SGHTA and CDR2 as FQGNSA. CDR3 sequence (DNA): TGTGCCAGCAGCCCTTACCTCCATACGCAGTATTTT. As protein: CASSPYLHTQYF.

V is TRBV7-2 and J is TRBJ1-5; 8 positions match TRBD1. The CDR3 spans 15 residues. In germline, CDR1 is SGHTA, CDR2 FQGNSA. With 5 bases clipped from V and 5 bases from J, the junction kept 8 bases outside the gene matches. The CDR3 nucleotides read TGTGCCAGCAGCCTACGCTGGGGACAGGATCAGCCCCAGCATTTT. Encoded protein: CASSLRWGQDQPQHF.

The chain has TRBV28 and TRBJ2-4, with a tentative D call TRBD1 (5 bases). The ends were cut back, 2 bases at V and 3 bases at J, with 14 bases in the middle. The length of the CDR3 is 16 residues. Looked up from germline, CDR1 is MDHEN and CDR2 is SYDVKM. CDR3 DNA: TGTGCCAGCAGTTTAGGATGGGAAACAGGCAAAAACATTCAGTACTTC. Translation gives CASSLGWETGKNIQYF.

The chain recombines TRBV30 with TRBJ2-1; D is perhaps TRBD2 (5 bases). Germline CDR1 GTSNPN, CDR2 SVGIG (reference sequence). Trimming removed 3 bases at V and 0 bases at J, with 6 bases between. There are 13 residues in the CDR3. CDR3 residues: CAWRGGSYNEQFF. The DNA of the CDR3 is TGTGCCTGGAGAGGAGGCTCCTACAATGAGCAGTTCTTC. Filled out from reference TRBV30 and TRBJ2-1, the complete variable domain reads SQTIHQWPATLVQPVGSPLSLECTVEGTSNPNLYWYRQAAGRGLQLLFYSVGIGQISSEVPQNLSASRPQDRQFILSSKKLLLSDSGFYLCAWRGGSYNEQFFGPGTRLTVL.

V is TRBV18 and J is TRBJ1-2, with a possible D match to TRBD1 (6 bases). The CDR3 contains 14 residues. Looked up from germline, CDR1 is KGHSH and CDR2 is LQKENI. Deletions cut 1 base from V and 3 bases from J, with 9 bases between. The CDR3 is CASSPRNRDYGYTF. As DNA, the CDR3 is TGTGCCAGCTCACCACGTAACAGGGACTATGGCTACACCTTC. The whole variable domain, remainder taken from reference TRBV18 and TRBJ1-2, is NAGVMQNPRHLVRRRGQEARLRCSPMKGHSHVYWYRQLPEEGLKFMVYLQKENIIDESGMPKERFSAEFPKEGPSILRIQQVVRGDSAAYFCASSPRNRDYGYTFGSGTRLTVV.

CDR3 region: CASSFSSGGQGRDTQYF. CDR3 DNA sequence: TGTGCCAGCAGCTTTAGTTCTGGAGGACAGGGACGAGATACGCAGTATTTT. The genes are TRBV7-9 and TRBJ2-3; 8 nucleotides agree with TRBD1. In germline, CDR1 is SEHNR, CDR2 FQNEAQ (reference sequence). The CDR3 loop spans 17 amino acids. The trim removed 3 bases at V and 5 bases at J, leaving 13 bases unmatched. The complete variable domain, with remaining parts taken from reference TRBV7-9 and TRBJ2-3, reads DTGVSQNPRHKITKRGQNVTFRCDPISEHNRLYWYRQTLGQGPEFLTYFQNEAQLEKSRLLSDRFSAERPKGSFSTLEIQRTEQGDSAMYLCASSFSSGGQGRDTQYFGPGTRLTVL.

The chain is built from TRBV7-9 and TRBJ1-1, with D hard to call. The CDR3 is made up of 15 amino acids. The V and J ends lost 5 bases and 1 base respectively, with 14 bases between them. Germline V gene sequence: CDR1 SEHNR, CDR2 FQNEAQ (reference sequence). CDR3 loop: CASSPRATSNTEAFF. DNA for the CDR3: TGTGCCAGCAGCCCACGAGCAACCTCGAACACTGAAGCTTTCTTT.

The chain combines TRBV4-3 with TRBJ1-1; D is unclear. In germline, CDR1 is LGHNA, CDR2 YSLEER. The germline V and J ends were trimmed by 0 bases and 4 bases, with 12 bases remaining between them. The CDR3 spans 15 residues. This chain's CDR3 is CASSQDRDKVTEAFF. Written as DNA, the CDR3 is TGCGCCAGCAGCCAAGATAGGGATAAGGTCACTGAAGCTTTCTTT.

The rearrangement links TRBV2 to TRBJ1-4, with TRBD1 matching over 9 bases. Germline V gives CDR1 SNHLY, CDR2 FYNNEI. The ends lost 2 bases at V and 8 bases at J; junction bases unmatched: 6. The CDR3 extends over 15 amino acids. The CDR3: CASSEFLDRGEKLFF. The DNA for the CDR3 is TGTGCCAGCAGTGAATTTCTGGACAGGGGCGAAAAACTGTTTTTT.

The CDR3 is CASSITQLSGELFF. In DNA form, the CDR3 reads TGTGCCAGCAGTATTACCCAGTTGTCCGGGGAGCTGTTTTTT. V is TRBV2 and J is TRBJ2-2; D not resolved. This CDR3 is built from 14 residues. V was pared by 5 bases and J by 6 bases, with 13 bases between. Germline CDR1 reads SNHLY; CDR2 reads FYNNEI.

The rearrangement uses TRBV6-6 and TRBJ1-1; TRBD1 is a possible D gene (5 bases). V was pared by 3 bases and J by 10 bases, with 12 bases between. Germline loops: CDR1 MNHNY, CDR2 SVGAGI (reference sequence). This CDR3 has 12 amino acids. In nucleotides, the CDR3 is TGTGCCAGCAGTTATCCTAAAGGGGCAGCTTTCTTT. Translated, it gives CASSYPKGAAFF.

CDR3 sequence (DNA): TGTGCCACCAGCGCAGGTATGGATTCCTACGAGCAGTACTTC. Encoded protein: CATSAGMDSYEQYF. The genes are TRBV15 and TRBJ2-7; no clear D gene. The germline gives CDR1 LNHNV, CDR2 YYDKDF (reference sequence). This CDR3 is 14 amino acids long. With 5 bases removed from V and 1 base from J, the gap between germline ends came to 12 bases.